Below, 32 T cell receptor beta chains from the same sample are listed, as sequenced in a study of cytomegalovirus exposure and HLA in healthy donors. Primers for the PCR totalled 60 Vbeta and 13 Jbeta. Data came from immunoSEQ multiplex PCR; TCRdb stores just in-frame clones and leaves some out. The data show 150,000 or so clones, with about three quarters seen just once and approximately 1.5% held by the top ten. Sequencing input: PBMCs. These receptors all come from a girl aged 5 to 17 in good health and CMV-seronegative.

The rearrangement uses TRBV5-6 and TRBJ1-2; D gene ambiguous. This CDR3 has 12 residues. Germline CDR1 is SGHDT and CDR2 is YYEEEE. V lost 1 base and J lost 3, with 4 bases in between. CDR3 nucleotides: TGTGCCAGCAGCTTGACAGACTATGGCTACACCTTC. This translates into CASSLTDYGYTF.

V gene TRBV15 combines with J gene TRBJ1-1, with 7 nucleotides matching TRBD1. The CDR3 sequence is 13 residues long. V was pared by 4 bases and J by 6 bases, with 5 bases of the junction left unmatched. Germline V gene lookup returns CDR1 LNHNV and CDR2 YYDKDF (reference sequence). The CDR3: CATSTRQGSEAFF. The CDR3 nucleotides read TGTGCCACCAGCACCCGACAGGGATCTGAAGCTTTCTTT.

This chain connects TRBV5-1 to TRBJ2-7, with D tentatively TRBD2 (5 bases). V shed 4 bases and J shed 0 bases, with 11 bases lying between them. Germline values: CDR1 SGHRS, CDR2 YFSETQ. This CDR3 has 14 residues. The CDR3 nucleotides read TGCGCCAGCAGCCCGGACTCTAGCTCCTACGAGCAGTACTTC. Encoded protein: CASSPDSSSYEQYF.

The V and J genes are TRBV29-1 and TRBJ1-1; D is perhaps TRBD1 (6 bases). This CDR3 comprises 15 residues. The V gene's germline CDR1 is SQVTM and CDR2 ANQGSEA. V was shortened by 6 bases and J by 4 bases, with 21 bases between the two germline ends. The CDR3 sequence is CSVTTRGSTITEAFF. Here the CDR3 DNA reads TGCAGCGTCACAACCAGGGGTTCGACCATCACTGAAGCTTTCTTT.

This sequence joins TRBV5-4 and TRBJ1-2; 10 nucleotides match TRBD1. Germline CDR1 and CDR2: SGHNT and YYREEE (reference sequence). Trimming took 4 bases from V and 10 from J; bases not matched to a gene: 4. This CDR3 is 12 amino acids long. CDR3 bases: TGTGCCAGCAGCGGGACAGGGGATTCCTACACCTTC. Translated, it gives CASSGTGDSYTF.

The CDR3 coding sequence is TGTGCCAGCAGTTCAGCCCATGCTCGGGGGGCCTACTACAATGAGCAGTTCTTC. As protein: CASSSAHARGAYYNEQFF. The V gene is TRBV27, the J gene TRBJ2-1, with D perhaps TRBD2 (7 bases). Looked up from germline, CDR1 is MNHEY and CDR2 is SMNVEV (reference sequence). V was clipped by 4 bases and J by 3 bases, with 22 bases between them. This CDR3 is 18 amino acids long.

This chain uses TRBV5-4 with TRBJ2-5; 11 nucleotides match TRBD2. Trimming at V came to 3 bases and at J to 4 bases, leaving 8 bases not matched to a gene. The CDR3 runs 16 residues. Germline CDR1 is SGHNT and CDR2 is YYREEE (reference sequence). The CDR3 protein is CASSSVAGGPGETQYF. Written as DNA, the CDR3 is TGTGCCAGCAGCTCCGTAGCGGGGGGGCCGGGAGAGACCCAGTACTTC.

The rearrangement joins TRBV2 to TRBJ2-3; no clear D. The CDR3 extends over 13 amino acids. From germline, CDR1 is SNHLY and CDR2 FYNNEI. The V end lost 5 bases, the J end lost 4 bases, and 10 bases lay between the germline ends. The CDR3 DNA reads TGTGCCAGCAGTCTGCGTGGGCCAGATACGCAGTATTTT. Translated: CASSLRGPDTQYF.

CDR3 sequence reads: CASSLVHRNTEAFF. The CDR3 bases are TGCGCCAGCAGCTTGGTTCACAGGAACACTGAAGCTTTCTTT. The gene calls are TRBV5-1 and TRBJ1-1; no reliable D call. The CDR3 sequence is 14 residues long. Germline values: CDR1 SGHRS, CDR2 YFSETQ. V was pared by 0 bases and J by 1 base, with 7 bases between. Based on the CDR3 plus reference TRBV5-1 and TRBJ1-1, the full variable domain is KAGVTQTPRYLIKTRGQQVTLSCSPISGHRSVSWYQQTPGQGLQFLFEYFSETQRNKGNFPGRFSGRQFSNSRSEMNVSTLELGDSALYLCASSLVHRNTEAFFGQGTRLTVV.

This clone was seen only a few times. The chain has TRBV6-1 and TRBJ2-5; TRBD1 matches 7 bases. The ends lost 1 base at V and 5 bases at J; junction bases unmatched: 7. The CDR3 spans 15 residues. In germline, CDR1 is MNHNS, CDR2 SASEGT. The CDR3 loop is CASSEVRGRLETQYF. In nucleotides, the CDR3 is TGTGCCAGCAGTGAAGTTAGGGGGCGTTTGGAGACCCAGTACTTC.

The rearrangement links TRBV29-1 to TRBJ2-1; possible D gene TRBD1, 6 bases. V lost 2 bases, J lost 1 base, and 15 bases lay in between. Looked up from germline, CDR1 is SQVTM and CDR2 is ANQGSEA. This CDR3 spans 16 amino acids. The CDR3 spells CSVERGVGASYNEQFF. The DNA of the CDR3 is TGCAGCGTTGAAAGAGGAGTGGGGGCGTCCTACAATGAGCAGTTCTTC.

V is TRBV28 and J is TRBJ1-1; D possibly corresponds to TRBD1 (6 bases). Germline lookup yields CDR1 MDHEN and CDR2 SYDVKM. Trimming took 6 bases from V and 0 from J, leaving 8 bases between them. CDR3 length: 13 amino acids. The CDR3 DNA reads TGTGCCAGCAGGTGGACAGTGAACACTGAAGCTTTCTTT. This sequence encodes CASRWTVNTEAFF. The whole variable domain, remainder taken from reference TRBV28 and TRBJ1-1, is DVKVTQSSRYLVKRTGEKVFLECVQDMDHENMFWYRQDPGLGLRLIYFSYDVKMKEKGDIPEGYSVSREKKERFSLILESASTNQTSMYLCASRWTVNTEAFFGQGTRLTVV.

This clone was found a few times. The chain joins TRBV6-1 to TRBJ2-1; TRBD1 matches at 7 bases. Looked up from germline, CDR1 is MNHNS and CDR2 is SASEGT. V dropped 7 bases and J dropped 3; count of bases not matched to a gene: 6. This CDR3 has 14 residues. This chain's CDR3 is CASTVQGLYNEQFF. The CDR3 DNA is TGTGCCAGCACCGTACAGGGGCTCTACAATGAGCAGTTCTTC.

The CDR3 sequence is CASRGQGNYEQYF. CDR3 nucleotides: TGTGCCAGCAGGGGACAGGGGAACTACGAGCAGTACTTC. The chain has TRBV6-1 and TRBJ2-7; TRBD1 aligns across 10 bases. The CDR3 runs 13 residues. CDR1 and CDR2 (germline): MNHNS, SASEGT. With 6 bases clipped from V and 3 bases from J, the junction kept 2 bases outside the gene matches.

The chain couples TRBV5-8 to TRBJ1-3; 8 bases are a match to TRBD1. The germline CDR1 and CDR2 sequences are SGHTS and YDEGEE. The V segment lost 4 bases and the J segment 0 bases; nucleotides outside the gene matches: 3. The CDR3 sequence is 15 residues long. The CDR3 reads CASSRGQGSGNTIYF. The CDR3, as DNA: TGTGCCAGCAGCCGTGGACAGGGCTCTGGAAACACCATATATTTT.

The V and J genes are TRBV7-3 and TRBJ1-6, with TRBD1 matching over 7 bases. Germline values: CDR1 SGHTA, CDR2 FQGTGA. V was pared by 5 bases and J by 7 bases, with 8 bases of the junction left unmatched. This CDR3 has 15 residues. The DNA for the CDR3 is TGTGCCAGCAGCCACGACAGGGCGCGAAATTCACCCCTCCACTTT. Amino acid sequence: CASSHDRARNSPLHF.

This clone has a handful of counts. V and J are TRBV4-1 and TRBJ2-7; maybe TRBD1 (6 bases). With 0 bases removed from V and 1 base from J, the gap between germline ends came to 10 bases. The CDR3 consists of 15 residues. Germline V lookup: CDR1 MGHRA, CDR2 YSYEKL. CDR3 nucleotide sequence: TGCGCCAGCAGCCAAGATTGGACAGAGTCCTACGAGCAGTACTTC. Translated, it gives CASSQDWTESYEQYF.

For this clone: The sample has other DNA sequences that encode this CDR3 too. The chain links TRBV19 to TRBJ2-1, with 14 bases identical to TRBD2. The junction had 2 bases not matched to a gene; V was cut back by 9 bases and J by 7 bases. There are 13 residues in the CDR3. Germline V gene lookup returns CDR1 LNHDA and CDR2 SQIVND (reference sequence). CDR3 in amino acids: CASRTSGGNEQFF. CDR3 bases: TGTGCCAGCAGGACTAGCGGGGGGAATGAGCAGTTCTTC.

The rearrangement links TRBV27 to TRBJ1-1, with D unresolved. The CDR3 consists of 13 residues. Germline values: CDR1 MNHEY, CDR2 SMNVEV (reference sequence). Trimming cost V 2 bases and J 1 base, with 5 bases left between them. CDR3 in amino acids: CASSLHGNTEAFF. CDR3 sequence (DNA): TGTGCCAGCAGTTTACACGGGAACACTGAAGCTTTCTTT.

This clone appeared a few times. The chain joins TRBV10-2 to TRBJ1-4, with D perhaps matching TRBD1 (6 bases). V shed 7 bases and J shed 7 bases, with 13 bases lying between them. CDR1 is WSHSY and CDR2 is SAAADI in the germline V gene. The CDR3 totals 13 residues. The CDR3 spells CASNQGPGEKLFF. CDR3 coding DNA: TGCGCCAGCAACCAGGGGCCCGGTGAAAAACTGTTTTTT.

The V and J genes are TRBV4-2 and TRBJ2-2, with a possible D match to TRBD2 (6 bases). The V and J ends lost 3 bases and 5 bases respectively, with 16 bases between them. Germline CDR1 is LGHNA and CDR2 is YNFKEQ. The CDR3 length is 16 residues. The CDR3 here is CASSQVGGRRTGELFF. As DNA, the CDR3 is TGTGCCAGCAGCCAGGTAGGAGGGCGGAGGACCGGGGAGCTGTTTTTT.

The chain joins TRBV27 to TRBJ2-1; 7 positions match TRBD1. This CDR3 region has 15 residues. J gave up 6 bases and V 0 bases, and 5 bases lay outside the gene matches. Germline V gene sequence: CDR1 MNHEY, CDR2 SMNVEV (reference sequence). The DNA for the CDR3 is TGTGCCAGCAGTTTATCGACGGCAGGGGGCAATGAGCAGTTCTTC. Amino acids: CASSLSTAGGNEQFF.

V and J are TRBV5-4 and TRBJ1-1; D possibly corresponds to TRBD1 (5 bases). V shed 4 bases and J shed 1 base, with 17 bases lying between them. From germline, CDR1 is SGHNT and CDR2 YYREEE (reference sequence). The CDR3 covers 16 residues. The CDR3 DNA is TGTGCCAGCAGCAACTACGTCATAACAGGGAACACTGAAGCTTTCTTT. Its translation: CASSNYVITGNTEAFF.

The V and J genes are TRBV6-5 and TRBJ2-7; D is unclear. Per the germline V gene, CDR1 is MNHEY and CDR2 is SVGAGI. Trimming took off 5 bases at V and 6 bases at J, with 8 bases between the two ends. The CDR3 consists of 11 residues. The CDR3 sequence is CASSRDSEQYF. In DNA, the CDR3 is TGTGCCAGCAGTCGCGATAGCGAGCAGTACTTC.

This clone turned up a few times. The chain employs TRBV5-4 and TRBJ2-6; 7 nucleotides agree with TRBD2. CDR1 is SGHNT and CDR2 is YYREEE in the germline V gene (reference sequence). CDR3 size: 17 residues. With V trimmed by 4 bases and J by 3 bases, 10 bases remained unmatched. In DNA form, the CDR3 reads TGTGCCAGCAGCAAAATCGCGGGAGCTCTTGGGGCCAACGTCCTGACTTTC. Amino acid sequence: CASSKIAGALGANVLTF.

The V gene is TRBV10-1, the J gene TRBJ2-5, with a weak D call TRBD2 (5 bases). The CDR3 is made up of 16 amino acids. Germline assignment: CDR1 WNHNN and CDR2 SYGVQD (reference sequence). V lost 5 bases and J lost 4, with 20 bases in between. This CDR3 reads CASSPGVAMVGETQYF. Here the CDR3 DNA reads TGCGCCAGCAGTCCCGGTGTAGCGATGGTAGGAGAGACCCAGTACTTC.

This sequence joins TRBV7-8 and TRBJ1-5; D is unclear. CDR1 is SGHVS, CDR2 FQNEAQ, per germline. V lost 5 bases and J 0 bases, leaving 11 bases between the germline ends. The CDR3 extends over 15 amino acids. CDR3 protein: CASSIGPFSNQPQHF. For the CDR3, the DNA is TGTGCCAGCAGCATCGGTCCTTTTAGCAATCAGCCCCAGCATTTT.

Comments on this clone: Mismatch with germline at one junction end may stem from a read error. V usage is TRBV6-5 and J usage is TRBJ1-2; 8 bases map to TRBD1. CDR3 length: 11 amino acids. Germline lookup yields CDR1 MNHEY and CDR2 SVGAGI. The CDR3, as DNA: TGTGCCAGCAGTTACTCGGGACAGGACTCCTTC. Protein sequence: CASSYSGQDSF.

The chain recombines TRBV29-1 with TRBJ2-3; 11 positions match TRBD2. V was clipped by 6 bases and J by 2 bases; unmatched bases: 4. The CDR3 contains 14 residues. In germline, CDR1 is SQVTM, CDR2 ANQGSEA. CDR3 amino acids: CSVGTSGVTDTQYF. The CDR3 DNA sequence: TGCAGCGTAGGGACTAGCGGAGTCACAGATACGCAGTATTTT.

The J gene is TRBJ2-7, the V gene TRBV5-1; TRBD1 matches at 8 bases. The germline V gene encodes CDR1 SGHRS and CDR2 YFSETQ. The V segment lost 4 bases and the J segment 3 bases; nucleotides outside the gene matches: 9. CDR3 length equals 15 residues. CDR3 nucleotide sequence: TGCGCCAGCAGCCTGGGGACAGGTGGGATCTACGAGCAGTACTTC. Translated: CASSLGTGGIYEQYF.

This clone was seen just once. V and J are TRBV13 and TRBJ2-7; possibly TRBD1 for D (6 bases). Germline V gene sequence: CDR1 PRHDT, CDR2 FYEKMQ (reference sequence). CDR3 length equals 15 residues. Trimming removed 5 bases at V and 5 bases at J, with 19 bases between. In DNA, the CDR3 is TGTGCCAGCAGCGCTACAGGGACACCTACCCACGAGCAGTACTTC. It encodes CASSATGTPTHEQYF.

This clone was counted a single time. The genes are TRBV14 and TRBJ2-2; 11 bases fit TRBD1. The trim removed 5 bases at V and 6 bases at J, leaving 5 bases unmatched. In germline, CDR1 is SGHDN, CDR2 FVKESK. This CDR3 is built from 15 residues. CDR3: CASSADRGLAGELFF. CDR3 sequence (DNA): TGTGCCAGCAGCGCGGACAGGGGGCTCGCCGGGGAGCTGTTTTTT. The complete variable domain, with remaining parts taken from reference TRBV14 and TRBJ2-2, reads EAGVTQFPSHSVIEKGQTVTLRCDPISGHDNLYWYRRVMGKEIKFLLHFVKESKQDESGMPNNRFLAERTGGTYSTLKVQPAELEDSGVYFCASSADRGLAGELFFGEGSRLTVL.